Presented here are 9 T cell receptor beta chains from one specimen sequenced in a study of CD8+ T cells in alopecia areata. Once RNA had been extracted, it was reverse transcribed into cDNA to act as the sequencing template. Data came from immunoSEQ multiplex PCR; TCRdb stores just in-frame clones and leaves some out. Of around 140,000 clones listed, approximately 50% are singletons. Sequences were derived from CD4+ T cells sorted from blood, sampled at week 0. Source of these receptors: a human donor with alopecia areata.

CDR3 protein: CASSPISGRDIQYF. In DNA form, the CDR3 reads TGTGCCAGCAGCCCAATTTCAGGGAGAGACATTCAGTACTTC. V usage is TRBV2 and J usage is TRBJ2-4; possibly TRBD1 or TRBD2 for D (5 bases each). The V end lost 6 bases, the J end lost 8 bases, and 17 bases lay between the germline ends. Germline CDR1 and CDR2: SNHLY and FYNNEI. There are 14 residues in the CDR3.

CDR3 amino acids: CASSSNGQGAWETQYF. In nucleotides, the CDR3 is TGCGCCAGCAGCTCGAATGGACAGGGGGCATGGGAGACCCAGTACTTC. The V call is TRBV5-1, the J call TRBJ2-5; 11 bases map to TRBD1. Germline CDR1 and CDR2: SGHRS and YFSETQ. The V and J ends lost 3 bases and 5 bases, in that order; junction bases with no gene match: 9. The CDR3 covers 16 residues.

The table lists this clone with a few counts. CDR3 nucleotides: TGCACCAGCACCTCCGCTGGAGTACGACCCGAGCAGTACTTC. Translated, it gives CTSTSAGVRPEQYF. The chain links TRBV1 to TRBJ2-7; the table's D call of TRBD2 was not tested on the DNA. TRBV1 is a pseudogene locus. The length of the CDR3 is 14 residues.

This rearrangement joins TRBV10-3 to TRBJ1-2, with D unclear. Trimming took 6 bases from V and 8 from J, leaving 16 bases between them. Germline CDR1 is ENHRY and CDR2 is SYGVKD. This CDR3 contains 13 residues. The CDR3 DNA reads TGTGCCATCAGCGAAGGCAGCGAGAAGGGCTACACCTTC. Amino acids: CAISEGSEKGYTF.

This chain joins TRBV25-1 and TRBJ1-5, with D unresolved. This CDR3 has 13 amino acids. Germline values: CDR1 MGHDK, CDR2 SYGVNS. With 0 bases removed from V and 6 bases from J, the gap between germline ends came to 6 bases. The CDR3 protein is CASSEYMGQPQHF. DNA for the CDR3: TGTGCCAGCAGTGAATATATGGGTCAGCCCCAGCATTTT.

V and J are TRBV6-1 and TRBJ2-5, with D unresolved. Germline V gene data show CDR1 as MNHNS and CDR2 as SASEGT. The V and J ends lost 6 bases and 2 bases respectively, with 16 bases between them. This CDR3 has 15 amino acids. The CDR3 DNA is TGTGCCAGCAGGGACCGGTGGTTCCAGCAAGAGACCCAGTACTTC. Translating gives CASRDRWFQQETQYF.

There are a few counts of this clone. This chain connects TRBV30 to TRBJ2-5, with D hard to call. CDR1 is GTSNPN and CDR2 is SVGIG in the germline V gene (reference sequence). The ends were cut back, 2 bases at V and 5 bases at J, with 9 bases in the middle. The CDR3 covers 12 residues. CDR3: CAWSPTDETQYF. In DNA, the CDR3 is TGTGCCTGGAGTCCTACAGACGAGACCCAGTACTTC.

The chain couples TRBV28 to TRBJ2-3; 8 bases match TRBD2. Losses at the gene ends were 6 bases for V and 6 bases for J; bases not matched to a gene: 5. This CDR3 has 13 residues. Germline CDR1 is MDHEN and CDR2 is SYDVKM. CDR3 protein: CASRLSGGDTQYF. For the CDR3, the DNA is TGTGCCAGCAGGCTTTCGGGGGGGGATACGCAGTATTTT.

The chain combines TRBV10-3 with TRBJ2-7, with 7 bases that match TRBD2. The V segment lost 3 bases and the J segment 5 bases; nucleotides outside the gene matches: 10. Germline V CDR1 and CDR2: ENHRY, SYGVKD. This CDR3 is built from 15 residues. The CDR3 here is CAISDGSGNPHEQYF. The CDR3 DNA is TGTGCCATCAGTGATGGAAGCGGGAATCCTCACGAGCAGTACTTC.